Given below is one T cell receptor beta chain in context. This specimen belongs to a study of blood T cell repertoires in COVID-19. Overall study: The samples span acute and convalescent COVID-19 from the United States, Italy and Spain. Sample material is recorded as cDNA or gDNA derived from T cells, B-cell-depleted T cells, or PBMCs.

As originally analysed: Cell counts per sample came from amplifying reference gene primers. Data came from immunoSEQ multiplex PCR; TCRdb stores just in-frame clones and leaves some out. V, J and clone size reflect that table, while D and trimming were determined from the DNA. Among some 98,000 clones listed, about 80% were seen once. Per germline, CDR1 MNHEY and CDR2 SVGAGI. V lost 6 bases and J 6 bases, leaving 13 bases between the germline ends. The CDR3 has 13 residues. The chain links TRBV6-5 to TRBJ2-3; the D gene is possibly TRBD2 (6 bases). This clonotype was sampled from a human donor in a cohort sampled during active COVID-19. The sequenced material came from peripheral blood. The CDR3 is CASSPGSPDTQYF. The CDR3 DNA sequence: TGTGCCAGCAGCCCCGGGAGCCCCGATACGCAGTATTTT.